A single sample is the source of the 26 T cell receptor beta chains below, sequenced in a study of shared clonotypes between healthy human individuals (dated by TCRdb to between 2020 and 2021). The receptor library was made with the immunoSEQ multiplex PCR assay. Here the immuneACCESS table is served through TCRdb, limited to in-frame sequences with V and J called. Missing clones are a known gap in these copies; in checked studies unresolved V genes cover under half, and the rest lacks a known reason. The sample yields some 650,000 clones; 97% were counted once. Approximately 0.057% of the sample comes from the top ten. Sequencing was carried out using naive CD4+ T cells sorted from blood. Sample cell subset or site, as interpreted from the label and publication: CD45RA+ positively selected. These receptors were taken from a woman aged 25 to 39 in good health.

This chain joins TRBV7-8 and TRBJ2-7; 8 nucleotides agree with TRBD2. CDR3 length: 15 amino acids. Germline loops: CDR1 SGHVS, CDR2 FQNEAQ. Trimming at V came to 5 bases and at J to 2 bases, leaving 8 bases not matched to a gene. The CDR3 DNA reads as TGTGCCAGCAGCCTGCCAGCGGGAGCGACCTACGAGCAGTACTTC. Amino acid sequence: CASSLPAGATYEQYF.

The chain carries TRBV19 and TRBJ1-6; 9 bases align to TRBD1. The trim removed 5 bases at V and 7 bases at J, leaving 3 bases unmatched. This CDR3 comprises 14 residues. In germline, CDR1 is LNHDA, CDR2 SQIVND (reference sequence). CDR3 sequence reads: CASSRGTGNSPLHF. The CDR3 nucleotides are TGTGCCAGTAGTCGGGGGACAGGGAATTCACCCCTCCACTTT.

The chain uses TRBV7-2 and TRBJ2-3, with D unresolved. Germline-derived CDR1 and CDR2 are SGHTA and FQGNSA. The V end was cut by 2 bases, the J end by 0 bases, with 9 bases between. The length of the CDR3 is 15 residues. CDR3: CASSLLGTSTDTQYF. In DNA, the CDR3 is TGTGCCAGCAGCTTACTGGGAACTAGCACAGATACGCAGTATTTT. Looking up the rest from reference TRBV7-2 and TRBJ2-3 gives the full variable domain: GAGVSQSPSNKVTEKGKDVELRCDPISGHTALYWYRQSLGQGLEFLIYFQGNSAPDKSGLPSDRFSAERTGGSVSTLTIQRTQQEDSAVYLCASSLLGTSTDTQYFGPGTRLTVL.

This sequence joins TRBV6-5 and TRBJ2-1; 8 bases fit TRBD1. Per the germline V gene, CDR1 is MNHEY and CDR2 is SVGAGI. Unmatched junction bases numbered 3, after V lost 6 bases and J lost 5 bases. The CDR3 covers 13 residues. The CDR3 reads CASRETGDNEQFF. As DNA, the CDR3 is TGTGCCAGCAGGGAGACAGGGGACAATGAGCAGTTCTTC.

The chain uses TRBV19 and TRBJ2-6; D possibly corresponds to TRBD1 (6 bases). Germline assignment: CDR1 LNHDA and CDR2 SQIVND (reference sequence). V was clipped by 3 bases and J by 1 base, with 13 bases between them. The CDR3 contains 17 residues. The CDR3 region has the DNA TGTGCCAGTAGTATTTTGGGGGCGGGTTCTGGGGCCAACGTCCTGACTTTC. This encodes CASSILGAGSGANVLTF.

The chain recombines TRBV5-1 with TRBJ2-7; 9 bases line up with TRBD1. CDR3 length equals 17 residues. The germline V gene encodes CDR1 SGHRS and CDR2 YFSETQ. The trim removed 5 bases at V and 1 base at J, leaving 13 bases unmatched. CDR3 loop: CASRQTYRGQVSYEQYF. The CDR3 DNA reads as TGCGCCAGCAGACAGACCTACAGGGGGCAGGTTTCCTACGAGCAGTACTTC.

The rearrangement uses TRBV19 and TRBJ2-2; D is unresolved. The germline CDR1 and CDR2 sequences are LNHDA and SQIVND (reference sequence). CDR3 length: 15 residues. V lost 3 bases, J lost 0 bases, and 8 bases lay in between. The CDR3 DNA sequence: TGTGCCAGTAGTATGGACGCGACGAACACCGGGGAGCTGTTTTTT. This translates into CASSMDATNTGELFF.

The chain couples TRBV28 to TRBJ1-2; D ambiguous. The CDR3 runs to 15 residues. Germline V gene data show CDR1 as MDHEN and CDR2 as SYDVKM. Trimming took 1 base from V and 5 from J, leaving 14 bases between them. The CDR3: CASSLLVGGRYGYTF. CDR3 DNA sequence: TGTGCCAGCAGTTTATTAGTGGGAGGGAGGTATGGCTACACCTTC.

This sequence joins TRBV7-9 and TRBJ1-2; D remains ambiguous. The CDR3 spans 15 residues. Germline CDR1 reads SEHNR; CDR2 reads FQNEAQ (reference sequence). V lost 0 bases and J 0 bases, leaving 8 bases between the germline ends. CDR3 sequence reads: CASSLAGPSNYGYTF. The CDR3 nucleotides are TGTGCCAGCAGCTTAGCTGGGCCCTCTAACTATGGCTACACCTTC.

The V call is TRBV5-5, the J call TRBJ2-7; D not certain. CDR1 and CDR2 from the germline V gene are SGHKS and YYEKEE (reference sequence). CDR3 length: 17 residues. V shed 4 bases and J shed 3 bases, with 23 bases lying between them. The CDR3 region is CASSPTAALRSDYEQYF. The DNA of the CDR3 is TGTGCCAGCAGCCCCACGGCAGCACTTAGGTCTGACTACGAGCAGTACTTC.

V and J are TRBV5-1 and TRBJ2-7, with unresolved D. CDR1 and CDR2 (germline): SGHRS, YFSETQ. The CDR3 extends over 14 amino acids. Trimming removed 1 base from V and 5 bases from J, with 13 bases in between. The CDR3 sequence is CASSLTTTPNEQYF. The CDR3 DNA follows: TGCGCCAGCAGCTTGACGACAACTCCTAACGAGCAGTACTTC.

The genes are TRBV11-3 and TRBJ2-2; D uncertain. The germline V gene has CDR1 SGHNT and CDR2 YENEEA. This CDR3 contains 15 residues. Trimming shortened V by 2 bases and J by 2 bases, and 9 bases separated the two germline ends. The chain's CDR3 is CASSLSSGNTGELFF. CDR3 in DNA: TGTGCCAGCAGCTTATCGTCGGGTAACACCGGGGAGCTGTTTTTT.

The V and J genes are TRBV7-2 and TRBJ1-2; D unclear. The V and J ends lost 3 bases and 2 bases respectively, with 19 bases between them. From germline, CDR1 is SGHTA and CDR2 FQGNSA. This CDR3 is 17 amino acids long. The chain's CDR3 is CASSLGLGYPPNYGYTF. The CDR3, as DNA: TGTGCCAGCAGCTTGGGTTTGGGTTATCCTCCAAACTATGGCTACACCTTC.

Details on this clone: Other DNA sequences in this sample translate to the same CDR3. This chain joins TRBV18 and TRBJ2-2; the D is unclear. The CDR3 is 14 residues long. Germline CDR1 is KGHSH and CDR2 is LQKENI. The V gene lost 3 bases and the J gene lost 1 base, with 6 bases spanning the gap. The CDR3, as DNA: TGTGCCAGCTCACCTCTGGGGAACACCGGGGAGCTGTTTTTT. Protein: CASSPLGNTGELFF.

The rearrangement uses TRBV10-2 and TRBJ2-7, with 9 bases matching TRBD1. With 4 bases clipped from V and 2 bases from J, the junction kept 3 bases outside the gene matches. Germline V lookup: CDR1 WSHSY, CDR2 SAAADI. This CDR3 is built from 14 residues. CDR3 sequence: CASSVGQGAYEQYF. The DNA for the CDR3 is TGCGCCAGCAGTGTGGGACAGGGAGCCTACGAGCAGTACTTC.

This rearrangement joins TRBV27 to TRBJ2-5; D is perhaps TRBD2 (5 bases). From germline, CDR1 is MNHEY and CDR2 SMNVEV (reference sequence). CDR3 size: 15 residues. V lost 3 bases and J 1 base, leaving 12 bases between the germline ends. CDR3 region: CASSFSGLIQETQYF. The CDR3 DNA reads TGTGCCAGCAGTTTTTCTGGACTGATCCAAGAGACCCAGTACTTC.

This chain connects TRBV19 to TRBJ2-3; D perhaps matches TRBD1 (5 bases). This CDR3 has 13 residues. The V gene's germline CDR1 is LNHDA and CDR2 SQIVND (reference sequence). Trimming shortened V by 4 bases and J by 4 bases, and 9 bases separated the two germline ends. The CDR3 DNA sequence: TGTGCCAGTAGTAAAGGGGCCCCAGATACGCAGTATTTT. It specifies CASSKGAPDTQYF.

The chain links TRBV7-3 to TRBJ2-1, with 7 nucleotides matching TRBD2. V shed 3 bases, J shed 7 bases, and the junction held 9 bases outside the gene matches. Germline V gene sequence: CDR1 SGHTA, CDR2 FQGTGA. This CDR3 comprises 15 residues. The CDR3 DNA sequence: TGTGCCAGCAGCTTGTCGGGAGGCTCTGATAATGAGCAGTTCTTC. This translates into CASSLSGGSDNEQFF.

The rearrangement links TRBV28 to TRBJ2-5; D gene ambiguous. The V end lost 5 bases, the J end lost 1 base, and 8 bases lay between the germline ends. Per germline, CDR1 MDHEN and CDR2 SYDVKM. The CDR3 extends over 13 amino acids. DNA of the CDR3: TGTGCCAGCAGTCATGGTTCCCAAGAGACCCAGTACTTC. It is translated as CASSHGSQETQYF.

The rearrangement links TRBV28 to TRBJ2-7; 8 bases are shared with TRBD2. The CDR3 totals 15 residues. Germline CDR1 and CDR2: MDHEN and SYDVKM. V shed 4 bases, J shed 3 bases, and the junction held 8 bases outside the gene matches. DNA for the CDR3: TGTGCCAGCAGTTCGAGCGGGAGTAGGCGCTACGAGCAGTACTTC. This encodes CASSSSGSRRYEQYF.

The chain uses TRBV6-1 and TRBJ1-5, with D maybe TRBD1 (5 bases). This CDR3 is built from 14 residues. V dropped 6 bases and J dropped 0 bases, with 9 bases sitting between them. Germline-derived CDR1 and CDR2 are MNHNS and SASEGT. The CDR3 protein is CASREQVSNQPQHF. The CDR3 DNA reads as TGTGCCAGCAGAGAACAGGTTAGCAATCAGCCCCAGCATTTT.

The CDR3 loop is CASSVRQGADTQYF. CDR3 DNA sequence: TGTGCCAGCAGTGTAAGACAGGGTGCAGATACGCAGTATTTT. This chain joins TRBV6-1 and TRBJ2-3; TRBD1 agrees at 7 bases. There are 14 residues in the CDR3. Germline values: CDR1 MNHNS, CDR2 SASEGT. V lost 4 bases, J lost 4 bases, and 5 bases stayed unmatched.

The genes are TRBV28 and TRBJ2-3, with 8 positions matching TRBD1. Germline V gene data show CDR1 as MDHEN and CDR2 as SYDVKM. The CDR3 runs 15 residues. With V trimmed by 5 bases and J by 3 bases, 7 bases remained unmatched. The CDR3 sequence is CASSPGQGATDTQYF. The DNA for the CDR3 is TGTGCCAGCAGTCCCGGACAGGGAGCAACAGATACGCAGTATTTT. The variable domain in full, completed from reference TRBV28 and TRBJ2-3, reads DVKVTQSSRYLVKRTGEKVFLECVQDMDHENMFWYRQDPGLGLRLIYFSYDVKMKEKGDIPEGYSVSREKKERFSLILESASTNQTSMYLCASSPGQGATDTQYFGPGTRLTVL.

The DNA for the CDR3 is TGTGCCAGCAGCGCGATGCCGGGACTGCGCACAGATACGCAGTATTTT. Its translation: CASSAMPGLRTDTQYF. The chain employs TRBV9 and TRBJ2-3; D may be TRBD2 (6 bases). The germline V and J ends were trimmed by 3 bases and 1 base, with 15 bases remaining between them. The germline V gene encodes CDR1 SGDLS and CDR2 YYNGEE. CDR3 size: 16 residues.

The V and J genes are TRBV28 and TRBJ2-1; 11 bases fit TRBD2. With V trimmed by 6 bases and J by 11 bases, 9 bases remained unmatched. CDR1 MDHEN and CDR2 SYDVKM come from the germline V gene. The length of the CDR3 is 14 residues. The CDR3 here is CASRVTSGSGKQFF. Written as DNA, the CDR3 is TGTGCCAGCAGGGTCACTAGCGGGAGTGGGAAGCAGTTCTTC.

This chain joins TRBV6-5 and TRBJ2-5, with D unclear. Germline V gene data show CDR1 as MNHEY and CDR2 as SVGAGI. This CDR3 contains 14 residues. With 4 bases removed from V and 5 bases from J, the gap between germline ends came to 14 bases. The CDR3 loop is CASSSQIGAETQYF. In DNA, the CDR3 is TGTGCCAGCAGTTCCCAAATTGGCGCGGAGACCCAGTACTTC.